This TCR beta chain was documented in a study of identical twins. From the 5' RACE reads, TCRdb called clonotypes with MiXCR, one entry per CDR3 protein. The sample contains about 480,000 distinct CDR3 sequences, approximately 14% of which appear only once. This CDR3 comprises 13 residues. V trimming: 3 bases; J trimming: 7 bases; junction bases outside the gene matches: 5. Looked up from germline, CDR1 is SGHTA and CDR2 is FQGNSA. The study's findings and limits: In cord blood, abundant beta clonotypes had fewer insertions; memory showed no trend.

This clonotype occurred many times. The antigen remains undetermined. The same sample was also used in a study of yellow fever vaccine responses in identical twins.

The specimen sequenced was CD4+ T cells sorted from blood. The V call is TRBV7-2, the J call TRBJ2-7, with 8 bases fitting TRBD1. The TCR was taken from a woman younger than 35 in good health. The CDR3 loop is CASSFSRGREQYF. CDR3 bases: TGTGCCAGCAGCTTTAGCAGGGGGCGGGAGCAGTACTTC.